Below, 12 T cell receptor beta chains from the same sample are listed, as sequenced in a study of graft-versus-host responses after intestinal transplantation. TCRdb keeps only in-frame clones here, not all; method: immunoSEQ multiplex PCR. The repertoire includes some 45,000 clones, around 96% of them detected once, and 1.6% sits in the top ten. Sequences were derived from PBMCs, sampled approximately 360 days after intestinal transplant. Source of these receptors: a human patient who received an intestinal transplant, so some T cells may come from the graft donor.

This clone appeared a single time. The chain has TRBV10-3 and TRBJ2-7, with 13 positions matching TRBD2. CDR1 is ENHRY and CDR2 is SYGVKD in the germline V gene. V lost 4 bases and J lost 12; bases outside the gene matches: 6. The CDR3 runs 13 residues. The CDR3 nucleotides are TGTGCCATCAGTGGGACTAGCGGGGGAGAGGGGTACTTC. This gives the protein CAISGTSGGEGYF.

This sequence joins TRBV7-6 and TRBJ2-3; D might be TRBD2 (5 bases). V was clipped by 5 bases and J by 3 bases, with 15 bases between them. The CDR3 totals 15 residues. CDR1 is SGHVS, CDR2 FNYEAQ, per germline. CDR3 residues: CASSPEGLGTDTQYF. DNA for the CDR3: TGTGCCAGCAGCCCCGAGGGATTAGGGACAGATACGCAGTATTTT.

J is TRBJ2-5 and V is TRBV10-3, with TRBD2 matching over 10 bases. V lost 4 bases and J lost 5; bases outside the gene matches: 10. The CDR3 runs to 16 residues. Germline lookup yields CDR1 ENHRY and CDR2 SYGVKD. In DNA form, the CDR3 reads TGTGCCATCAGTGGTCTAGCGGGGGCAGATAGGGAGACCCAGTACTTC. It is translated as CAISGLAGADRETQYF.

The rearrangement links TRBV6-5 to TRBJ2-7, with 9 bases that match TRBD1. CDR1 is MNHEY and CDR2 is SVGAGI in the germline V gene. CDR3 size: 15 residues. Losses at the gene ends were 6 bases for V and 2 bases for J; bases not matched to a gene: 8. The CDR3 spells CASRADRGGTYEQYF. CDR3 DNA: TGTGCCAGCAGGGCGGACAGGGGAGGGACCTACGAGCAGTACTTC.

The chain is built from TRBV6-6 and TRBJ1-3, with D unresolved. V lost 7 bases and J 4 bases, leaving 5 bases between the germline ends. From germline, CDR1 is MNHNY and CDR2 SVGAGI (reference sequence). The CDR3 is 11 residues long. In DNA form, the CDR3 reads TGTGCCAGCACCAGAGGAAACACCATATATTTT. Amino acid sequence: CASTRGNTIYF.

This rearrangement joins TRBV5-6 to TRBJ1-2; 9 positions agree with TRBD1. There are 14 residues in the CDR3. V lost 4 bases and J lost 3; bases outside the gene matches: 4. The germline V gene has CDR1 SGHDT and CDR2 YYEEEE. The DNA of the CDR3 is TGTGCCAGCAGCGGGACAGGGCTTGACTATGGCTACACCTTC. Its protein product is CASSGTGLDYGYTF.

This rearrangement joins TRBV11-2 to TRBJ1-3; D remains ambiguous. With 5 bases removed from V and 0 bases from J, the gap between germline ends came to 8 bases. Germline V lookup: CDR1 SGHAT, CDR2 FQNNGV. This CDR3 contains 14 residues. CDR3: CASSVPVSGNTIYF. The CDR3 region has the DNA TGTGCCAGCAGCGTACCTGTCTCTGGAAACACCATATATTTT.

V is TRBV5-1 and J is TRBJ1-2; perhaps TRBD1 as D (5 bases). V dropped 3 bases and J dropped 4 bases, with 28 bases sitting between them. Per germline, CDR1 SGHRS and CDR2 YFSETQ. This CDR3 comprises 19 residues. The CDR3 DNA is TGCGCCAGCAGCTCGCTGCCCGGGACTGAGGGATCGCGGGGCTATGGCTACACCTTC. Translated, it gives CASSSLPGTEGSRGYGYTF.

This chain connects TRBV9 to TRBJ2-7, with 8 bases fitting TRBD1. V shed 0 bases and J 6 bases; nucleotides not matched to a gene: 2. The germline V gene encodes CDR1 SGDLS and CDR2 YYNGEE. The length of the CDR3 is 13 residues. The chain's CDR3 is CASSVGQGREQYF. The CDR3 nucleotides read TGTGCCAGCAGCGTAGGACAGGGGCGCGAGCAGTACTTC. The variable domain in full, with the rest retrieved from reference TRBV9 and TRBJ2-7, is DSGVTQTPKHLITATGQRVTLRCSPRSGDLSVYWYQQSLDQGLQFLIQYYNGEERAKGNILERFSAQQFPDLHSELNLSSLELGDSALYFCASSVGQGREQYFGPGTRLTVT.

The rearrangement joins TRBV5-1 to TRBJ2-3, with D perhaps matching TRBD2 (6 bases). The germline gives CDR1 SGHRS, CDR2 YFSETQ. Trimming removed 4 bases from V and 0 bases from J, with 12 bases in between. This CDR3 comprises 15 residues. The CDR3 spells CASSAQGLSTDTQYF. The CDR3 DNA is TGCGCCAGCAGCGCGCAGGGACTGAGCACAGATACGCAGTATTTT.

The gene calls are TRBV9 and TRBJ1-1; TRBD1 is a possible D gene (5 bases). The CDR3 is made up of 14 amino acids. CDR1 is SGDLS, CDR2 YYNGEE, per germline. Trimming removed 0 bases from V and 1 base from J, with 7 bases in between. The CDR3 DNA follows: TGTGCCAGCAGCGTAGCAGGGACGAACACTGAAGCTTTCTTT. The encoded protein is CASSVAGTNTEAFF.

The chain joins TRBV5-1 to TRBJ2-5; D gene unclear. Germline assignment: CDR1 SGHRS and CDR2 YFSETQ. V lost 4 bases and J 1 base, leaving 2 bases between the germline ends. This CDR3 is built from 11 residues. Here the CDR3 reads CASSTQETQYF. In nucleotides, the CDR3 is TGCGCCAGCAGCACCCAAGAGACCCAGTACTTC.